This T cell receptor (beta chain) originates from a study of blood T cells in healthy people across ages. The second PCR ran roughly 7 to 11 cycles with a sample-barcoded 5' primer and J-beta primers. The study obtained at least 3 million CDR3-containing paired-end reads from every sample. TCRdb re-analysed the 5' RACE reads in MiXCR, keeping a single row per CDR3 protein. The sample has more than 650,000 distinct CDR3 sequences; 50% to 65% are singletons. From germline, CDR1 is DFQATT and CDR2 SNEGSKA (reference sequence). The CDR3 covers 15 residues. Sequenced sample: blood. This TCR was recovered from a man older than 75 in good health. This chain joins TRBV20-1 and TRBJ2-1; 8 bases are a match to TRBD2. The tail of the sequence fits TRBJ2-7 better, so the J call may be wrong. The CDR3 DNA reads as TGCAGTGCTACACCGACTAGCGCCCAGTACAATGAGCAGTACTTC. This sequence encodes CSATPTSAQYNEQYF.